The 12 T cell receptor beta chains below were found in one sample sequenced in a study of blood T cell repertoires in COVID-19 (dated by TCRdb to about 2020). The protocol used for the library was the immunoSEQ multiplex PCR assay. TCRdb obtained this table from immuneACCESS and retained in-frame rearrangements with V and J assigned. These tables miss some clones; where compared with another copy, unresolved V genes account for less than half of the shortfall, and the remainder is unexplained. Present in this sample are about 110,000 clones, 82% of which were seen just once. The ten biggest clones cover 15% to 20% of the sample. Source material: peripheral blood. The receptors were gathered from a woman aged 60-75 years with acute or convalescent COVID-19.

This chain links TRBV9 with TRBJ2-2, with TRBD2 identical over 13 bases. The CDR3 loop spans 16 amino acids. Germline loops: CDR1 SGDLS, CDR2 YYNGEE. With V trimmed by 0 bases and J by 5 bases, 1 base remained unmatched. DNA for the CDR3: TGTGCCAGCAGCGTAGGACTAGCGGGGGGAACCGGGGAGCTGTTTTTT. Translation gives CASSVGLAGGTGELFF.

The rearrangement uses TRBV7-9 and TRBJ2-3; 8 nucleotides match TRBD2. Looked up from germline, CDR1 is SEHNR and CDR2 is FQNEAQ (reference sequence). J was trimmed by 2 bases and V by 7 bases; bases with no gene match: 8. The length of the CDR3 is 15 residues. The CDR3 here is CASNARGGVTDTQYF. The CDR3 region has the DNA TGTGCCAGCAACGCACGGGGGGGTGTCACAGATACGCAGTATTTT. The full variable domain, completed using reference TRBV7-9 and TRBJ2-3, is DTGVSQNPRHKITKRGQNVTFRCDPISEHNRLYWYRQTLGQGPEFLTYFQNEAQLEKSRLLSDRFSAERPKGSFSTLEIQRTEQGDSAMYLCASNARGGVTDTQYFGPGTRLTVL.

The V call is TRBV3-1 (or the pseudogene TRBV3-2), the J call TRBJ1-2; 7 bases line up with TRBD1. This CDR3 has 14 residues. Germline V gene sequence: CDR1 LGHDT, CDR2 YNNKEL (reference sequence). Trimming cost V 1 base and J 7 bases; bases outside gene matches: 6. CDR3 sequence: CASSQGDSSPGYTF. The CDR3 DNA is TGTGCCAGCAGCCAAGGGGACAGCTCCCCTGGCTACACCTTC.

This clone was found a few times. The rearrangement joins TRBV7-9 to TRBJ1-3; TRBD1 aligns across 8 bases. The CDR3 spans 16 residues. In germline, CDR1 is SEHNR, CDR2 FQNEAQ (reference sequence). V lost 3 bases, J lost 8 bases, and 12 bases stayed unmatched. The CDR3 spells CASSFLGRQGFDTIYF. In DNA, the CDR3 is TGTGCCAGCAGCTTTTTAGGGAGACAGGGGTTTGACACCATATATTTT.

The chain carries TRBV14 and TRBJ1-1, with D possibly being TRBD1 (5 bases). Germline CDR1 and CDR2: SGHDN and FVKESK. The V gene lost 1 base and the J gene lost 3 bases, with 9 bases spanning the gap. The CDR3 runs 14 residues. CDR3 region: CASSQVGRDTEAFF. CDR3 bases: TGTGCCAGCAGCCAAGTCGGCAGGGACACTGAAGCTTTCTTT.

The CDR3 nucleotides read TGTGCCAGCAGAGGACAGTGGACCGATGGCTACACCTTC. This translates into CASRGQWTDGYTF. The chain recombines TRBV6-6 with TRBJ1-2; D possibly corresponds to TRBD1 (6 bases). This CDR3 region has 13 residues. CDR1 and CDR2 (germline): MNHNY, SVGAGI (reference sequence). Trimming removed 6 bases from V and 6 bases from J, with 14 bases in between.

The gene calls are TRBV3-1 (or the pseudogene TRBV3-2) and TRBJ2-3; 10 positions match TRBD1. J was trimmed by 4 bases and V by 6 bases; bases with no gene match: 4. CDR1 and CDR2 from the germline V gene are LGHDT and YNNKEL (reference sequence). CDR3 size: 14 residues. CDR3 sequence reads: CASRSGTGADTQYF. The CDR3 coding sequence is TGTGCCAGCAGGTCCGGGACAGGGGCAGATACGCAGTATTTT.

V and J are TRBV5-6 and TRBJ2-5; D remains ambiguous. The germline V gene encodes CDR1 SGHDT and CDR2 YYEEEE. V lost 0 bases and J lost 9, with 12 bases in between. The CDR3 loop spans 13 amino acids. CDR3 nucleotide sequence: TGTGCCAGCAGCTTGGACTACCCGAGAGCCCAGTACTTC. Translation: CASSLDYPRAQYF.

This clone was seen only once. J is TRBJ1-4 and V is TRBV5-1, with TRBD1 matching over 8 bases. The trim removed 0 bases at V and 7 bases at J, leaving 2 bases unmatched. The germline V gene encodes CDR1 SGHRS and CDR2 YFSETQ. This CDR3 is 14 amino acids long. CDR3 amino acids: CASSLGQGREKLFF. CDR3 coding DNA: TGCGCCAGCAGCTTGGGACAGGGGCGTGAAAAACTGTTTTTT.

The J gene is TRBJ2-3, the V gene TRBV10-3; 8 bases agree with TRBD2. Per the germline V gene, CDR1 is ENHRY and CDR2 is SYGVKD. Trimming removed 1 base from V and 5 bases from J; junction bases left unmatched: 5. The CDR3 covers 15 residues. The CDR3 bases are TGTGCCATCAGTGAGTGGGCGGGACTAGGAGATACGCAGTATTTT. Its protein product is CAISEWAGLGDTQYF.

This chain joins TRBV5-5 and TRBJ2-2, with D possibly being TRBD2 (6 bases). The V and J ends lost 1 base and 5 bases respectively, with 15 bases between them. The CDR3 consists of 16 residues. The germline V gene encodes CDR1 SGHKS and CDR2 YYEKEE (reference sequence). The CDR3, as DNA: TGTGCCAGCAGCTTGAGGGACTCGGGAAGAACCGGGGAGCTGTTTTTT. Its protein is CASSLRDSGRTGELFF. The full variable domain, rest sourced from reference TRBV5-5 and TRBJ2-2, is DAGVTQSPTHLIKTRGQQVTLRCSPISGHKSVSWYQQVLGQGPQFIFQYYEKEERGRGNFPDRFSARQFPNYSSELNVNALLLGDSALYLCASSLRDSGRTGELFFGEGSRLTVL.

The chain combines TRBV7-2 with TRBJ1-5; no definite D call. Looked up from germline, CDR1 is SGHTA and CDR2 is FQGNSA. CDR3 length: 13 residues. V was clipped by 2 bases and J by 2 bases, with 4 bases between them. The CDR3: CASSLSGNQPQHF. The CDR3 DNA follows: TGTGCCAGCAGCTTAAGCGGCAATCAGCCCCAGCATTTT.